This T cell receptor beta chain was identified during a study of shared clonotypes between healthy human individuals. Whole-study context: Per donor, CD8 memory used one plate, CD8 naive used two, CD4 memory used three and CD4 naive used three. Study observations and caveats: Sampling covered nothing but blood. Tissue TCR repertoires likely differ from those found in blood. Deeper or shallower sequencing was expected to change how clonotypes are shared among donors. Limited genetic and exposure-history diversity came from having few donors.

Libraries were prepared by immunoSEQ multiplex PCR; TCRdb keeps only in-frame clonotypes and omits some of them. The table has about 680,000 clones, about three quarters seen once. A remark on this clone: What it binds is not known.

The germline gives CDR1 SEHNR, CDR2 FQNEAQ (reference sequence). The CDR3 is 15 residues long. The V and J ends lost 2 bases and 6 bases respectively, with 16 bases between them. This chain connects TRBV7-9 to TRBJ1-1; D uncertain. Sample: memory CD4+ T cells sorted from blood. Sample subset: CD45RA-negative fraction. The sequence came from a woman aged 25 to 39 in good health. CDR3 loop: CASSLRLISDAEAFF. The CDR3 region has the DNA TGTGCCAGCAGCTTAAGACTGATATCGGACGCTGAAGCTTTCTTT.